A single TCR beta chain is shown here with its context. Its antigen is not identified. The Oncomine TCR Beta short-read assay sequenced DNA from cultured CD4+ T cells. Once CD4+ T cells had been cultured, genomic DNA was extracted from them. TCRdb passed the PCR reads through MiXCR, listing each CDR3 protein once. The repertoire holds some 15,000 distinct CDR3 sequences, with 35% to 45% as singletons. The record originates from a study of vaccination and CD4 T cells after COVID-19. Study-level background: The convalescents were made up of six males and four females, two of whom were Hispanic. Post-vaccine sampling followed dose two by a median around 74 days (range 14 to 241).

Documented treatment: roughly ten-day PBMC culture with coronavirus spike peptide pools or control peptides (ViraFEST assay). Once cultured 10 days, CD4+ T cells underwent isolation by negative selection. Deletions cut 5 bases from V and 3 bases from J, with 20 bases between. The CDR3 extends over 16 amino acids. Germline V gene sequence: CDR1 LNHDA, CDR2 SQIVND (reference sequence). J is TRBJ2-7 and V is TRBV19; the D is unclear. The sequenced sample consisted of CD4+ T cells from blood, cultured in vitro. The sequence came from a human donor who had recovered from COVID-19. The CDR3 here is CASSATALSLGYEQYF. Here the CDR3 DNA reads TGTGCCAGTAGTGCAACCGCTCTATCTTTGGGCTACGAGCAGTACTTC. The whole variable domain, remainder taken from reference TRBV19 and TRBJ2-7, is DGGITQSPKYLFRKEGQNVTLSCEQNLNHDAMYWYRQDPGQGLRLIYYSQIVNDFQKGDIAEGYSVSREKKESFPLTVTSAQKNPTAFYLCASSATALSLGYEQYFGPGTRLTVT.